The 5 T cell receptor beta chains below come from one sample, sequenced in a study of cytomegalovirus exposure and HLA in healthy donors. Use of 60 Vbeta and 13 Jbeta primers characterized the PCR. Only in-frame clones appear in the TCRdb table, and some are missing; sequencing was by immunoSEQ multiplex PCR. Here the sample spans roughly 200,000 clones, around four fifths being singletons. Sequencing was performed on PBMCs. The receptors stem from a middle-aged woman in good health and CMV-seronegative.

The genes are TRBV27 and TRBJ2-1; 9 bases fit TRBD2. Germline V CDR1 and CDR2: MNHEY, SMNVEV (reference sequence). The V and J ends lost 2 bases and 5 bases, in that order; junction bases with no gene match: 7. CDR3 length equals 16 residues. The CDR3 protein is CASSLLGLAFHNEQFF. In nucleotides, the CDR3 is TGTGCCAGCAGTTTACTGGGACTAGCATTCCACAATGAGCAGTTCTTC.

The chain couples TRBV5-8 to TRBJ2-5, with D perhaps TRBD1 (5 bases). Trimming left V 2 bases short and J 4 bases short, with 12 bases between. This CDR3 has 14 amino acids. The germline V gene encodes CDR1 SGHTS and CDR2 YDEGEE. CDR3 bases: TGTGCCAGCAGCTTAGGCGGCAGGGCAGAGACCCAGTACTTC. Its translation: CASSLGGRAETQYF. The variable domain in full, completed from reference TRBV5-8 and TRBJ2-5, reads EAGVTQSPTHLIKTRGQQATLRCSPISGHTSVYWYQQALGLGLQFLLWYDEGEERNRGNFPPRFSGRQFPNYSSELNVNALELEDSALYLCASSLGGRAETQYFGPGTRLLVL.

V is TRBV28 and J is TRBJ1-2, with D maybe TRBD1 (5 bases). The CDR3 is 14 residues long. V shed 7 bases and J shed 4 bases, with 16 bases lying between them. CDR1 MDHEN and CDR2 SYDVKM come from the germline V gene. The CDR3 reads CASTTDTGGYGYTF. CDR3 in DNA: TGTGCCAGCACCACGGACACGGGAGGCTATGGCTACACCTTC.

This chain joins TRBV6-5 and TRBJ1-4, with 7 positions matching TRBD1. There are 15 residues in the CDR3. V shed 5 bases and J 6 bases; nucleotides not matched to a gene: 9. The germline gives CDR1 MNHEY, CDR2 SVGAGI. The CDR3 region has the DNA TGTGCCAGCAGTCGTTCAGGGGGGACCTATGAAAAACTGTTTTTT. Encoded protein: CASSRSGGTYEKLFF.

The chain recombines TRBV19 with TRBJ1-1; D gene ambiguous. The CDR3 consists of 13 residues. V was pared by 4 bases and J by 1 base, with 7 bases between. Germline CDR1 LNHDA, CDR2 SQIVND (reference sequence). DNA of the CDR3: TGTGCCAGTAGTAAGACAACGAACACTGAAGCTTTCTTT. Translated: CASSKTTNTEAFF.